This T cell receptor beta chain is drawn from a study of T cells in Graves' hyperthyroidism and ophthalmopathy. Findings of the study overall: The majority of expanded thyroid clonotypes above 0.001 also appeared in blood. Model output signaled ophthalmopathy a median roughly 6.1 months ahead of onset.

About this clonotype itself: No antigen is known for it.

TCR beta CDR3 sequences were amplified from RNA transcripts. The HTBI set primed first-round TCR CDR3 RT-PCR. TCRdb reprocessed the multiplex PCR reads via MiXCR and lists one record per CDR3 protein. The data show about 270,000 distinct CDR3 sequences, less than 30% seen once. Germline CDR1 is MNHNS and CDR2 is SASEGT. CDR3 length equals 15 residues. The V segment lost 6 bases and the J segment 0 bases; nucleotides outside the gene matches: 4. The V and J genes are TRBV6-1 and TRBJ1-1; 10 bases fit TRBD1. This sequence originates from a man aged 40-50 years with Graves' hyperthyroidism that later progressed to Graves' ophthalmopathy. Input material: blood. CDR3 sequence (DNA): TGTGCCAGCAGGACAGGGGGCTCTGTGAACACTGAAGCTTTCTTT. Translation gives CASRTGGSVNTEAFF.